Below are 32 T cell receptor beta chains sequenced from a single sample in a study of blood T cell repertoires in COVID-19. The data were produced by immunoSEQ multiplex PCR, yet TCRdb's version contains in-frame clones alone and is incomplete. Counted here are 200,000 to 300,000 clones, roughly 82% occurring once; the ten biggest clones make up under 2.5%. Specimen: peripheral blood. These receptors all stem from a man between 35 and 55 years old who had recovered from COVID-19.

The chain carries TRBV2 and TRBJ2-1; 7 nucleotides align to TRBD2. The V segment lost 6 bases and the J segment 5 bases; nucleotides outside the gene matches: 7. This CDR3 region has 14 residues. Germline V gene sequence: CDR1 SNHLY, CDR2 FYNNEI. Here the CDR3 DNA reads TGTGCCAGCAGATCCGGGACTATAAACAATGAGCAGTTCTTC. Protein: CASRSGTINNEQFF.

The gene calls are TRBV11-2 and TRBJ2-3, with D possibly being TRBD2 (6 bases). V lost 2 bases and J lost 5, with 20 bases in between. Germline loops: CDR1 SGHAT, CDR2 FQNNGV. CDR3 size: 17 residues. The CDR3 nucleotides are TGTGCCAGCAGCTTACTGTGGAGGGCCGTCGGTGGAGATACGCAGTATTTT. Amino acid sequence: CASSLLWRAVGGDTQYF.

The rearrangement joins TRBV5-6 to TRBJ2-3; TRBD2 is a possible D gene (7 bases). The CDR3 contains 14 residues. V lost 5 bases and J 5 bases, leaving 15 bases between the germline ends. CDR1 SGHDT and CDR2 YYEEEE come from the germline V gene. The CDR3 nucleotides read TGTGCCAGCAGACACGGACTAGGGGGAGATACGCAGTATTTT. Translated: CASRHGLGGDTQYF.

V and J are TRBV5-1 and TRBJ1-1; D may be TRBD1 (5 bases). The CDR3 spans 13 residues. The germline V gene encodes CDR1 SGHRS and CDR2 YFSETQ. Trimming cost V 2 bases and J 1 base, with 6 bases left between them. The CDR3 bases are TGCGCCAGCAGCTTCCAGGGGAACACTGAAGCTTTCTTT. The encoded protein is CASSFQGNTEAFF.

This chain links TRBV29-1 with TRBJ1-1, with 7 bases lining up with TRBD1. CDR1 is SQVTM, CDR2 ANQGSEA, per germline. This CDR3 region has 13 residues. J lost 1 base, V lost 7 bases, and 6 bases had no gene match. The CDR3 region is CSGEQGTNTEAFF. The CDR3 nucleotides are TGCAGCGGAGAACAGGGGACGAACACTGAAGCTTTCTTT.

This clone was counted a few times. Other DNA sequences of this sample code for an identical CDR3. The chain couples TRBV10-3 to TRBJ2-7, with D unclear. V was trimmed by 4 bases and J by 1 base, leaving 5 bases between them. The CDR3 totals 12 residues. The germline V gene encodes CDR1 ENHRY and CDR2 SYGVKD. CDR3 loop: CAISARSYEQYF. The CDR3, as DNA: TGTGCCATCAGTGCCAGGTCCTACGAGCAGTACTTC.

This chain connects TRBV6-5 to TRBJ2-3, with D possibly matching TRBD2 (5 bases). V lost 6 bases and J 2 bases, leaving 15 bases between the germline ends. Per germline, CDR1 MNHEY and CDR2 SVGAGI. The CDR3 runs 15 residues. CDR3 coding DNA: TGTGCCAGCAGCCTCGGCGGGCGGTACACAGATACGCAGTATTTT. Translated: CASSLGGRYTDTQYF.

The chain links TRBV5-1 to TRBJ2-1; D gene uncertain. Per germline, CDR1 SGHRS and CDR2 YFSETQ. This CDR3 contains 13 residues. Trimming removed 0 bases from V and 5 bases from J, with 6 bases in between. CDR3 coding DNA: TGCGCCAGCAGCTTGGTCGAGAACAATGAGCAGTTCTTC. Translated: CASSLVENNEQFF.

This CDR3 is CASSFSGRTDTQYF. The CDR3 DNA follows: TGTGCCAGCAGCTTTAGCGGGCGCACAGATACGCAGTATTTT. V is TRBV7-2 and J is TRBJ2-3, with TRBD2 identical over 7 bases. The CDR3 totals 14 residues. Germline lookup yields CDR1 SGHTA and CDR2 FQGNSA. After removal of 3 bases from V and 1 base from J, the junction contained 1 base not matched to a gene.

This clone is a singleton in its sample. The chain recombines TRBV2 with TRBJ2-3; perhaps TRBD2 as D (6 bases). Trimming left V 3 bases short and J 2 bases short, with 9 bases between. The CDR3 loop spans 14 amino acids. Germline V CDR1 and CDR2: SNHLY, FYNNEI. The CDR3 protein is CASSEPGVTDTQYF. Written as DNA, the CDR3 is TGTGCCAGCAGTGAGCCGGGAGTCACAGATACGCAGTATTTT.

CDR3: CASRTTGYSGNTIYF. As DNA, the CDR3 is TGTGCCAGCAGGACCACAGGGTACTCTGGAAACACCATATATTTT. The chain combines TRBV2 with TRBJ1-3; TRBD1 is a possible D gene (6 bases). CDR1 SNHLY and CDR2 FYNNEI come from the germline V gene. V lost 6 bases and J 0 bases, leaving 12 bases between the germline ends. This CDR3 has 15 amino acids. Complete variable domain (other parts from reference TRBV2 and TRBJ1-3): EPEVTQTPSHQVTQMGQEVILRCVPISNHLYFYWYRQILGQKVEFLVSFYNNEISEKSEIFDDQFSVERPDGSNFTLKIRSTKLEDSAMYFCASRTTGYSGNTIYFGEGSWLTVV.

This clone was observed a few times. The chain joins TRBV6-5 to TRBJ1-2; the match to TRBD1 covers 7 bases. The V gene end was trimmed by 6 bases and the J gene end by 3 bases; junction bases not matched to a gene: 7. This CDR3 has 14 amino acids. The V gene's germline CDR1 is MNHEY and CDR2 SVGAGI. The CDR3 DNA is TGTGCCAGCAGCGCGACAGGGTTCGACTATGGCTACACCTTC. Its protein is CASSATGFDYGYTF.

The chain couples TRBV18 to TRBJ1-1, with TRBD1 as a possible D gene (5 bases). Germline CDR1 KGHSH, CDR2 LQKENI. The V gene lost 5 bases and the J gene lost 6 bases, with 16 bases spanning the gap. This CDR3 is 14 amino acids long. This CDR3 reads CASSVGRVGAEAFF. For the CDR3, the DNA is TGTGCCAGCTCAGTCGGCAGGGTCGGTGCTGAAGCTTTCTTT.

V and J are TRBV6-5 and TRBJ2-1; TRBD1 aligns across 10 bases. Germline assignment: CDR1 MNHEY and CDR2 SVGAGI. The CDR3 consists of 15 residues. V shed 4 bases and J 5 bases; nucleotides not matched to a gene: 5. CDR3 loop: CASSFGQGGNNEQFF. The CDR3 DNA sequence: TGTGCCAGCAGTTTTGGACAGGGGGGGAACAATGAGCAGTTCTTC.

In DNA, the CDR3 is TGTGCCAGCAGCCAAGACAGAAGTAACTACGAGCAGTACTTC. It specifies CASSQDRSNYEQYF. The chain recombines TRBV7-8 with TRBJ2-7; D is perhaps TRBD1 (5 bases). Per germline, CDR1 SGHVS and CDR2 FQNEAQ. Trimming shortened V by 5 bases and J by 3 bases, and 14 bases separated the two germline ends. This CDR3 contains 14 residues.

V and J are TRBV6-6 and TRBJ1-3, with a possible D match to TRBD1 (5 bases). This CDR3 has 15 residues. Germline V gene lookup returns CDR1 MNHNY and CDR2 SVGAGI (reference sequence). V was cut by 0 bases and J by 11 bases, with 17 bases left in between. CDR3 sequence (DNA): TGTGCCAGCAGTTACTCGGCCGGGGACGGGAGCGCCATATATTTT. Translated: CASSYSAGDGSAIYF.

This chain connects TRBV6-2 or TRBV6-3 to TRBJ2-4; maybe TRBD1 (8 bases). Germline CDR1 reads MNHEY; CDR2 reads SVGEGT. V was shortened by 1 base and J by 6 bases, with 13 bases between the two germline ends. This CDR3 comprises 15 residues. The CDR3 region is CASSYLDREGNIQYF. Here the CDR3 DNA reads TGTGCCAGCAGTTACTTGGACAGGGAGGGAAACATTCAGTACTTC.

The J gene is TRBJ2-7, the V gene TRBV5-4; no firm D call. Trimming removed 4 bases at V and 0 bases at J, with 11 bases between. There are 14 residues in the CDR3. CDR1 and CDR2 (germline): SGHNT, YYREEE (reference sequence). CDR3: CASSRDWSSYEQYF. The CDR3 DNA reads as TGTGCCAGCAGCCGAGACTGGAGCTCCTACGAGCAGTACTTC.

CDR3 in DNA: TGTGCCATCAGCCGGGACAGTGATTTAGGCAACGTCCTGACTTTC. The encoded protein is CAISRDSDLGNVLTF. This chain links TRBV10-3 with TRBJ2-6, with 7 bases lining up with TRBD1. Germline lookup yields CDR1 ENHRY and CDR2 SYGVKD. This CDR3 spans 15 amino acids. V shed 6 bases, J shed 9 bases, and the junction held 11 bases outside the gene matches.

The rearrangement links TRBV28 to TRBJ2-6; 7 nucleotides align to TRBD2. CDR1 and CDR2 (germline): MDHEN, SYDVKM. After removal of 5 bases from V and 0 bases from J, the junction contained 7 bases not matched to a gene. This CDR3 spans 17 amino acids. For the CDR3, the DNA is TGTGCCAGCAGTCGCGCGCGGGGGTCCTCTGGGGCCAACGTCCTGACTTTC. Translated, it gives CASSRARGSSGANVLTF. Based on the CDR3 plus reference TRBV28 and TRBJ2-6, the full variable domain is DVKVTQSSRYLVKRTGEKVFLECVQDMDHENMFWYRQDPGLGLRLIYFSYDVKMKEKGDIPEGYSVSREKKERFSLILESASTNQTSMYLCASSRARGSSGANVLTFGAGSRLTVL.

Comment on this clone: This specimen includes other DNA sequences encoding the same CDR3. The rearrangement links TRBV11-2 to TRBJ1-3; D is undetermined. V dropped 4 bases and J dropped 2 bases, with 6 bases sitting between them. Germline V gene lookup returns CDR1 SGHAT and CDR2 FQNNGV. The CDR3 consists of 13 residues. The CDR3, as DNA: TGTGCCAGCAGCTCCGGGACTGGAAACACCATATATTTT. Encoded protein: CASSSGTGNTIYF.

The chain has TRBV29-1 and TRBJ2-7; TRBD1 might be the D (5 bases). This CDR3 spans 12 amino acids. Germline V gives CDR1 SQVTM, CDR2 ANQGSEA. The V gene lost 2 bases and the J gene lost 6 bases, with 11 bases spanning the gap. The DNA for the CDR3 is TGCAGCGTTGAATCAGGGTACGGCGAGCAGTACTTC. Translated: CSVESGYGEQYF.

This chain connects TRBV7-2 to TRBJ2-1; maybe TRBD2 (7 bases). CDR3 length: 15 amino acids. In germline, CDR1 is SGHTA, CDR2 FQGNSA. Trimming left V 7 bases short and J 7 bases short, with 20 bases between. The CDR3 is CASNRGGALGNEQFF. The DNA of the CDR3 is TGTGCCAGCAATCGTGGGGGGGCCTTGGGGAATGAGCAGTTCTTC.

The genes are TRBV30 and TRBJ1-2; TRBD1 is a possible D gene (5 bases). From germline, CDR1 is GTSNPN and CDR2 SVGIG (reference sequence). The CDR3 sequence is 14 residues long. Here the CDR3 reads CARKEGLGPYGYTF. DNA for the CDR3: TGTGCTCGCAAGGAGGGGCTGGGGCCCTATGGCTACACCTTC.

This clone was found a few times. V usage is TRBV19 and J usage is TRBJ1-2, with TRBD1 matching 10 bases. The CDR3 sequence is 14 residues long. Germline CDR1 LNHDA, CDR2 SQIVND (reference sequence). The ends lost 7 bases at V and 4 bases at J; junction bases unmatched: 6. CDR3 sequence: CASTPGQGFYGYTF. The CDR3 DNA is TGTGCCAGTACTCCGGGACAGGGGTTCTATGGCTACACCTTC.

The rearrangement links TRBV29-1 to TRBJ2-7; perhaps TRBD2 as D (5 bases). V was cut by 7 bases and J by 7 bases, with 23 bases left in between. Germline CDR1 is SQVTM and CDR2 is ANQGSEA. This CDR3 is built from 14 residues. In DNA form, the CDR3 reads TGCAGCGCCACGGGATCCCGAGAAGGCTTTGAGCAGTACTTC. It yields the protein CSATGSREGFEQYF.

This clone turned up a few times. Written as DNA, the CDR3 is TGTGCTAGTGGTTTGGACCTCGGCGGAGCGGGGCAAGGACTCAATGAGCAGTTCTTC. Encoded protein: CASGLDLGGAGQGLNEQFF. The rearrangement links TRBV12-5 to TRBJ2-1, with 7 bases fitting TRBD2. Germline loops: CDR1 LGHNT, CDR2 FRNRAP. V lost 1 base and J lost 6; bases outside the gene matches: 18. This CDR3 comprises 19 residues. The complete variable domain, with remaining parts taken from reference TRBV12-5 and TRBJ2-1, reads DARVTQTPRHKVTEMGQEVTMRCQPILGHNTVFWYRQTMMQGLELLAYFRNRAPLDDSGMPKDRFSAEMPDATLATLKIQPSEPRDSAVYFCASGLDLGGAGQGLNEQFFGPGTRLTVL.

This sequence joins TRBV6-2 or TRBV6-3 and TRBJ2-1; 10 bases align to TRBD2. Looked up from germline, CDR1 is MNHEY and CDR2 is SVGEGT. The CDR3 loop spans 17 amino acids. The V gene end was trimmed by 2 bases and the J gene end by 3 bases; junction bases not matched to a gene: 7. The CDR3 DNA reads as TGTGCCAGCAGTTACGGCGGGACTAGCGACGTCTACAATGAGCAGTTCTTC. This translates into CASSYGGTSDVYNEQFF.

This chain uses TRBV30 with TRBJ2-5; 13 nucleotides line up with TRBD2. Germline V gives CDR1 GTSNPN, CDR2 SVGIG (reference sequence). V was pared by 3 bases and J by 3 bases, with 7 bases of the junction left unmatched. This CDR3 is built from 16 residues. CDR3 DNA: TGTGCCTGGAGGGGCGGGACTAGCGGGGCCAAAGAGACCCAGTACTTC. Translating gives CAWRGGTSGAKETQYF.

This clone was counted between two and nine times. The chain joins TRBV11-3 to TRBJ2-5, with TRBD2 matching over 8 bases. CDR3 size: 18 residues. The ends lost 0 bases at V and 1 base at J; junction bases unmatched: 10. Germline CDR1 is SGHNT and CDR2 is YENEEA. This CDR3 reads CASSLEFYISGAQETQYF. DNA of the CDR3: TGTGCCAGCAGCTTAGAGTTTTATATTAGCGGGGCCCAAGAGACCCAGTACTTC.

The V and J genes are TRBV11-2 and TRBJ1-2; D perhaps matches TRBD1 (6 bases). The CDR3 length is 13 residues. V was pared by 1 base and J by 4 bases, with 7 bases between. Germline V lookup: CDR1 SGHAT, CDR2 FQNNGV. The CDR3 DNA reads as TGTGCCAGCAGCTTAGGGACAGTCTATGGCTACACCTTC. This encodes CASSLGTVYGYTF.

The chain links TRBV3-1 (or the pseudogene TRBV3-2) to TRBJ2-1, with 12 bases matching TRBD2. Germline-derived CDR1 and CDR2 are LGHDT and YNNKEL (reference sequence). This CDR3 comprises 18 residues. J lost 5 bases, V lost 3 bases, and 11 bases had no gene match. The CDR3 DNA is TGTGCCAGCAGCCAGATTTCTAGCGGGAGGGCCTTTAACAATGAGCAGTTCTTC. This codes for CASSQISSGRAFNNEQFF.